Below, 28 T cell receptor beta chains from the same sample are listed, as sequenced in a study of T cells in Graves' hyperthyroidism and ophthalmopathy. Authors of the study amplified TCR beta CDR3 regions from RNA transcripts. Initially, a first-round RT-PCR of the TCR CDR3 employed the HTBI primer set. TCRdb reprocessed the multiplex PCR reads with MiXCR, giving one entry per CDR3 protein. The sample holds around 800,000 distinct CDR3 sequences, more than 30% seen once. Sequences were obtained from blood. The receptors originated from a man younger than 35 with Graves' hyperthyroidism.

CDR3 coding DNA: TGCGCCAGCAGCTTGGGGATGGGACCCAGGGGGACTGAAGCTTTCTTT. Its translation is CASSLGMGPRGTEAFF. The chain couples TRBV5-1 to TRBJ1-1; 7 bases fit TRBD1. CDR3 length: 16 amino acids. The V and J ends lost 0 bases and 5 bases, in that order; junction bases with no gene match: 10. The germline CDR1 and CDR2 sequences are SGHRS and YFSETQ.

V usage is TRBV7-9 and J usage is TRBJ1-1; D may be TRBD1 (6 bases). The CDR3 spans 14 residues. CDR1 SEHNR and CDR2 FQNEAQ come from the germline V gene (reference sequence). V was cut by 3 bases and J by 4 bases, with 12 bases left in between. In DNA form, the CDR3 reads TGTGCCAGCAGCTTCAGGGGCGCAGCCACTGAAGCTTTCTTT. Encoded protein: CASSFRGAATEAFF.

To note about this clonotype: One end of the junction fails to match germline, which may point to a read error. V and J are TRBV2 and TRBJ2-5; 9 bases agree with TRBD2. CDR1 SNHLY and CDR2 FYNNEI come from the germline V gene. The CDR3 sequence is 15 residues long. CDR3 loop: CASSQAGGSQGTQYF. Here the CDR3 DNA reads TGTGCCAGCAGCCAAGCGGGGGGCAGTCAAGGGACCCAGTACTTC. Full variable domain (rest looked up from reference TRBV2 and TRBJ2-5): EPEVTQTPSHQVTQMGQEVILRCVPISNHLYFYWYRQILGQKVEFLVSFYNNEISEKSEIFDDQFSVERPDGSNFTLKIRSTKLEDSAMYFCASSQAGGSQGTQYFGPGTRLLVL.

The CDR3 loop reads CASSSGTGVGETQYF. The CDR3 DNA is TGTGCCAGCAGTTCAGGGACAGGGGTGGGAGAGACCCAGTACTTC. The rearrangement links TRBV6-5 to TRBJ2-5; 10 bases agree with TRBD1. V was pared by 4 bases and J by 4 bases, with 6 bases of the junction left unmatched. The CDR3 length is 15 residues. CDR1 and CDR2 from the germline V gene are MNHEY and SVGAGI.

The chain carries TRBV29-1 and TRBJ2-3, with 7 bases identical to TRBD1. Trimming removed 3 bases from V and 6 bases from J; junction bases left unmatched: 3. The CDR3 is made up of 12 amino acids. In germline, CDR1 is SQVTM, CDR2 ANQGSEA. DNA for the CDR3: TGCAGCGTTGATGAGGGGGCGGATACGCAGTATTTT. Protein: CSVDEGADTQYF.

As for this clonotype: This clone may be a read error of a much larger clone one base away. The chain employs TRBV7-9 and TRBJ1-4, with 7 nucleotides matching TRBD1. The CDR3 extends over 14 amino acids. Germline CDR1 SEHNR, CDR2 FQNEAQ (reference sequence). The CDR3 protein is CASSSIGTDEKLLF. DNA of the CDR3: TGTGCCAGCAGCTCTATCGGGACAGACGAAAAACTGCTTTTT.

About this clonotype: This could be a read error, since a much larger clone is one nucleotide away. The gene calls are TRBV25-1 and TRBJ2-7; D perhaps matches TRBD1 (6 bases). There are 15 residues in the CDR3. Germline V lookup: CDR1 MGHDK, CDR2 SYGVNS. CDR3 sequence (DNA): TGTACCAGCAGTGATGGACAGCAGAGCTCCTACGAGCAGTACTTC. As protein: CTSSDGQQSSYEQYF.

The chain carries TRBV7-9 and TRBJ2-7; D not certain. V was pared by 5 bases and J by 2 bases, with 16 bases between. Germline V gives CDR1 SEHNR, CDR2 FQNEAQ (reference sequence). The CDR3 spans 15 residues. The CDR3 protein is CASSHSRLHPYEQYF. In DNA, the CDR3 is TGTGCCAGCAGCCACTCCAGACTTCATCCCTACGAGCAGTACTTC.

This clonotype has ten or more counts. V is TRBV19 and J is TRBJ1-2; D call uncertain. Between the trimmed V and J ends, which lost 7 bases and 8 bases, there was a span of 14 bases. This CDR3 is built from 12 residues. The germline V gene has CDR1 LNHDA and CDR2 SQIVND (reference sequence). The CDR3 nucleotides are TGTGCCAGTATGGCACAGCCGACGGGCTACACCTTC. Protein sequence: CASMAQPTGYTF.

This clonotype has at least ten counts. As DNA, the CDR3 is TGCAGCGCCCTTACAGGACTTCAAGGTTACGAGCAGTACTTC. This translates into CSALTGLQGYEQYF. The V call is TRBV29-1, the J call TRBJ2-7; D is perhaps TRBD1 or TRBD2 (5 bases each). Deletions cut 7 bases from V and 4 bases from J, with 20 bases between. The CDR3 covers 14 residues. The germline CDR1 and CDR2 sequences are SQVTM and ANQGSEA.

This clonotype was recorded many times. The chain uses TRBV10-3 and TRBJ2-2; TRBD2 matches at 13 bases. The ends lost 10 bases at V and 6 bases at J; junction bases unmatched: 5. This CDR3 region has 14 residues. Germline loops: CDR1 ENHRY, CDR2 SYGVKD. For the CDR3, the DNA is TGTGCCACCACGACTAGCGGGAGGTCCGGGGAGCTGTTTTTT. It translates to CATTTSGRSGELFF.

This clonotype came up a few times. The chain has TRBV12-5 and TRBJ2-2, with 7 bases matching TRBD1. Trimming took 7 bases from V and 5 from J; bases not matched to a gene: 1. The CDR3 is 12 amino acids. CDR1 and CDR2 (germline): LGHNT, FRNRAP. CDR3 in DNA: TGTGCTAGTGTACAGGGGACCGGGGAGCTGTTTTTT. It is translated as CASVQGTGELFF.

This clonotype was observed at least ten times. The rearrangement uses TRBV12-3 or TRBV12-4 and TRBJ1-2; D not certain. Trimming stripped 1 base from V and 2 bases from J, with 8 bases between. The CDR3 is 14 amino acids. DNA for the CDR3: TGTGCCAGCAGTTTAGGGCCAAGCAACTATGGCTACACCTTC. It codes for CASSLGPSNYGYTF.

The chain combines TRBV29-1 with TRBJ1-1; D gene unclear. With 8 bases removed from V and 5 bases from J, the gap between germline ends came to 21 bases. Germline CDR1 and CDR2: SQVTM and ANQGSEA. This CDR3 spans 14 amino acids. The CDR3: CSSESRYVQTEAFF. DNA for the CDR3: TGCAGCAGTGAGTCGAGATATGTGCAAACTGAAGCTTTCTTT.

This clonotype was counted between two and nine times. The chain uses TRBV12-3 or TRBV12-4 and TRBJ2-7, with D perhaps matching TRBD1 or TRBD2 (6 bases each). The CDR3 is made up of 15 amino acids. V gave up 3 bases and J gave up 6 bases, with 18 bases separating them. The CDR3 DNA follows: TGTGCCAGCAGTTTTGCGATGTTGGGGGGCGGCGAGCAGTACTTC. This gives the protein CASSFAMLGGGEQYF.

This chain uses TRBV19 with TRBJ1-5, with 7 bases fitting TRBD1. The germline CDR1 and CDR2 sequences are LNHDA and SQIVND (reference sequence). V shed 8 bases and J 2 bases; nucleotides not matched to a gene: 6. The CDR3 contains 14 residues. As DNA, the CDR3 is TGTGCCAGTGCAACAGGGGAGGGCAATCAGCCCCAGCATTTT. It yields the protein CASATGEGNQPQHF. The full variable domain, completed using reference TRBV19 and TRBJ1-5, is DGGITQSPKYLFRKEGQNVTLSCEQNLNHDAMYWYRQDPGQGLRLIYYSQIVNDFQKGDIAEGYSVSREKKESFPLTVTSAQKNPTAFYLCASATGEGNQPQHFGDGTRLSIL.

This clonotype showed up many times. The rearrangement links TRBV7-9 to TRBJ1-2; D gene uncertain. Germline V gene lookup returns CDR1 SEHNR and CDR2 FQNEAQ (reference sequence). CDR3 length equals 11 residues. The V gene lost 1 base and the J gene lost 3 bases, with 0 bases spanning the gap. DNA of the CDR3: TGTGCCAGCAGCTTAGACTATGGCTACACCTTC. Protein product: CASSLDYGYTF.

The V gene is TRBV5-5, the J gene TRBJ1-5; maybe TRBD1 (6 bases). The germline V and J ends were trimmed by 4 bases and 2 bases, with 16 bases remaining between them. The CDR3 consists of 16 residues. Looked up from germline, CDR1 is SGHKS and CDR2 is YYEKEE (reference sequence). The CDR3, as DNA: TGTGCCAGCAGCCCGAACGAGGGGGACGGCAATCAGCCCCAGCATTTT. Its protein is CASSPNEGDGNQPQHF. Complete variable domain (other parts from reference TRBV5-5 and TRBJ1-5): DAGVTQSPTHLIKTRGQQVTLRCSPISGHKSVSWYQQVLGQGPQFIFQYYEKEERGRGNFPDRFSARQFPNYSSELNVNALLLGDSALYLCASSPNEGDGNQPQHFGDGTRLSIL.

This clonotype was recorded at least ten times. The V call is TRBV25-1, the J call TRBJ1-6; a weak D match, TRBD1 (6 bases). The CDR3 sequence is 13 residues long. From germline, CDR1 is MGHDK and CDR2 SYGVNS. Trimming took 2 bases from V and 13 from J, leaving 12 bases between them. The CDR3 DNA follows: TGTGCCAGCAGTGAAGGGGGCGGCGGGCCCCTCCACTTT. Residues: CASSEGGGGPLHF.

This clonotype was counted only a few times. The chain couples TRBV19 to TRBJ2-2; D remains ambiguous. CDR1 is LNHDA, CDR2 SQIVND, per germline (reference sequence). The length of the CDR3 is 12 residues. Trimming pared 7 bases from V and 6 bases from J, leaving 9 bases between. This CDR3 is CASMGTPGELFF. The CDR3 DNA is TGTGCCAGTATGGGAACTCCCGGGGAGCTGTTTTTT.

The rearrangement joins TRBV10-3 to TRBJ1-5, with 8 bases aligning to TRBD1. The V gene end was trimmed by 5 bases and the J gene end by 2 bases; junction bases not matched to a gene: 2. The CDR3 runs 14 residues. Germline V CDR1 and CDR2: ENHRY, SYGVKD. The CDR3 loop is CAISTTGGNQPQHF. The CDR3 DNA sequence: TGTGCCATCAGTACGACAGGGGGCAATCAGCCCCAGCATTTT.

V and J are TRBV20-1 and TRBJ2-7; TRBD1 matches at 8 bases. Trimming cost V 0 bases and J 4 bases; bases outside gene matches: 2. This CDR3 is 13 amino acids long. CDR1 is DFQATT and CDR2 is SNEGSKA in the germline V gene (reference sequence). CDR3: CSAREQGVYEQYF. The CDR3 DNA sequence: TGCAGTGCTAGAGAACAGGGGGTTTACGAGCAGTACTTC.

This clonotype was counted only a few times. The chain couples TRBV7-2 to TRBJ2-7; D is tentatively TRBD1 or TRBD2 (5 bases each). Trimming left V 3 bases short and J 2 bases short, with 11 bases between. The CDR3 spans 14 residues. In germline, CDR1 is SGHTA, CDR2 FQGNSA. The CDR3: CASSFRGSPYEQYF. DNA of the CDR3: TGTGCCAGCAGCTTCCGGGGCAGCCCCTACGAGCAGTACTTC. Together with reference TRBV7-2 and TRBJ2-7, the CDR3 gives the full variable domain: GAGVSQSPSNKVTEKGKDVELRCDPISGHTALYWYRQSLGQGLEFLIYFQGNSAPDKSGLPSDRFSAERTGGSVSTLTIQRTQQEDSAVYLCASSFRGSPYEQYFGPGTRLTVT.

This clonotype was counted a few times. V usage is TRBV29-1 and J usage is TRBJ2-2, with 7 bases matching TRBD2. The CDR3 extends over 15 amino acids. The junction had 13 bases not matched to a gene; V was cut back by 7 bases and J by 5 bases. The germline V gene encodes CDR1 SQVTM and CDR2 ANQGSEA. CDR3 loop: CSALGGGSLTGELFF. In DNA form, the CDR3 reads TGCAGCGCCCTTGGTGGCGGGAGTTTAACCGGGGAGCTGTTTTTT.

Here the CDR3 reads CASSPPQGRYEQYF. CDR3 DNA sequence: TGTGCCAGCAGCCCCCCGCAGGGAAGATACGAGCAGTACTTC. The chain employs TRBV7-9 and TRBJ2-7; the D gene is possibly TRBD1 (5 bases). This CDR3 has 14 residues. V lost 5 bases to trimming and J lost 4 bases, with 15 bases between them. CDR1 SEHNR and CDR2 FQNEAQ come from the germline V gene (reference sequence).

This rearrangement joins TRBV7-6 to TRBJ2-7; D unclear. The germline CDR1 and CDR2 sequences are SGHVS and FNYEAQ. The CDR3 is 16 residues long. V shed 4 bases and J shed 4 bases, with 20 bases lying between them. The DNA for the CDR3 is TGTGCCAGCAGCTCCCGACATGGGTTCGATGGTTACGAGCAGTACTTC. This gives the protein CASSSRHGFDGYEQYF.

The chain carries TRBV24-1 and TRBJ2-7; 7 positions agree with TRBD1. CDR3 length: 14 amino acids. Germline values: CDR1 KGHDR, CDR2 SFDVKD. V lost 5 bases to trimming and J lost 1 base; unmatched junction nucleotides: 4. In DNA, the CDR3 is TGTGCCACCAGTGCCGGGGACAGTTCCTACGAGCAGTACTTC. As protein: CATSAGDSSYEQYF.

The genes are TRBV6-1 and TRBJ1-5; no firm D call. V was clipped by 6 bases and J by 6 bases, with 12 bases between them. CDR3 length equals 13 residues. The germline V gene has CDR1 MNHNS and CDR2 SASEGT. The CDR3 bases are TGTGCCAGCAGGGCTTTGGTCGGTCAGCCCCAGCATTTT. Amino acids: CASRALVGQPQHF.